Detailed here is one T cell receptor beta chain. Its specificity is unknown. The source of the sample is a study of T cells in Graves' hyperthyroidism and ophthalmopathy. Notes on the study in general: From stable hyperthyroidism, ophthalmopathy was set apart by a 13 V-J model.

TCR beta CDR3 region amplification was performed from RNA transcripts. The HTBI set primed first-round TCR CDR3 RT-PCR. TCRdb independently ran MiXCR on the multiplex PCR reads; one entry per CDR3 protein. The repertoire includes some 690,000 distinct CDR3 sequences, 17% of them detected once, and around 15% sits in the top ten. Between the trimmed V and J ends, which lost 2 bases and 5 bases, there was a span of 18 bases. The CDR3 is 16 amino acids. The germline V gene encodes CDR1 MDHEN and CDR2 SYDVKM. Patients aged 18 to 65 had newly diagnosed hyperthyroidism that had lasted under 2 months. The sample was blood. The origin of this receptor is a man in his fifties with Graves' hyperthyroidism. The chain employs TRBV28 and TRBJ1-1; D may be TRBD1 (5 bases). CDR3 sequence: CASSLGVFRGKTEAFF. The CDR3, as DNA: TGTGCCAGCAGTTTAGGGGTCTTCCGGGGGAAGACTGAAGCTTTCTTT.